This TCR beta chain was retrieved from a study of T-cell memory formation after mild COVID-19. Study information: Largely donor-specific TCR clusters were found.

Germline V lookup: CDR1 LGHNA, CDR2 YNFKEQ. The CDR3 has 14 residues. Trimming removed 1 base at V and 8 bases at J, with 14 bases between. TCRdb reprocessed the 5' RACE reads with MiXCR, giving one entry per CDR3 protein. The sample gives 400,000 or so distinct CDR3 sequences, roughly 20% of which show up once; 7.5% to 9.5% is in the top ten. This TCR derives from an adult woman who had mild COVID-19 (a few samples of this study predate the infection). Cell type and time point are not known. The chain is built from TRBV4-2 and TRBJ2-5; no clear D. The sequencing input was PBMCs or a T cell subset sorted from them (not recorded which). CDR3 in amino acids: CASSQVYGRNTQYF. As DNA, the CDR3 is TGTGCCAGCAGCCAAGTCTACGGTAGAAATACCCAGTACTTC.